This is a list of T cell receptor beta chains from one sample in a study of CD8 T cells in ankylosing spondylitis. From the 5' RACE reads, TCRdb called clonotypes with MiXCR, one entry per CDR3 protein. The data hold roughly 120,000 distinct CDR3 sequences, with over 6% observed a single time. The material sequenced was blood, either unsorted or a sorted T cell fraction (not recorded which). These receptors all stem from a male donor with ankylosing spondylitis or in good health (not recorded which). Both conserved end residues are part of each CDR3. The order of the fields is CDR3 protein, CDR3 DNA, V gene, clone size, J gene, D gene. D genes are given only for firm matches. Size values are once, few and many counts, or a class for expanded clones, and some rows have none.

cdr3_aa: CASSPGGTANEAFF
cdr3_nt: TGCGCCAGCAGCCCCGGCGGGACAGCTAATGAAGCTTTCTTT
v_call: TRBV5-1
clone_size: many
j_call: TRBJ1-1
d_call: TRBD1

cdr3_aa: CASSLVDLAEAFF
cdr3_nt: TGTGCCAGCAGCTTAGTGGACCTAGCTGAAGCTTTCTTT
v_call: TRBV7-8
clone_size: many
j_call: TRBJ1-1
d_call: .

cdr3_aa: CASSEGAGSQETQYF
cdr3_nt: TGTGCCAGCAGTGAGGGGGCGGGGAGCCAAGAGACCCAGTACTTC
v_call: TRBV6-1
clone_size: many
j_call: TRBJ2-5
d_call: .

cdr3_aa: CASSRDRSYNEQFF
cdr3_nt: TGTGCCAGCAGTCGCGACAGGTCCTACAATGAGCAGTTCTTC
v_call: TRBV12-3/TRBV12-4
clone_size: many
j_call: TRBJ2-1
d_call: .

cdr3_aa: CASSQRGTGPNIQYF
cdr3_nt: TGTGCCAGCAGCCAAAGAGGGACAGGACCAAACATTCAGTACTTC
v_call: TRBV3-1
clone_size: few
j_call: TRBJ2-4
d_call: TRBD1

cdr3_aa: CSARDRSGSLGNEQFF
cdr3_nt: TGCAGTGCTAGAGATCGTAGCGGCTCCCTTGGGAATGAGCAGTTCTTC
v_call: TRBV20-1
clone_size: many
j_call: TRBJ2-1
d_call: .

cdr3_aa: CASRRDSTYEQYF
cdr3_nt: TGTGCCAGCAGGAGGGACAGCACCTACGAGCAGTACTTC
v_call: TRBV2
clone_size: many
j_call: TRBJ2-7
d_call: TRBD1

cdr3_aa: CASSKGDPLSTDTQYF
cdr3_nt: TGTGCCAGCAGCAAAGGCGACCCCCTGAGCACAGATACGCAGTATTTT
v_call: TRBV21-1
clone_size: many
j_call: TRBJ2-3
d_call: .

cdr3_aa: CASSLAGEADNQPQHF
cdr3_nt: TGCGCCAGCAGCTTGGCCGGGGAAGCGGACAATCAGCCCCAGCATTTT
v_call: TRBV5-1
clone_size: .
j_call: TRBJ1-5
d_call: .

cdr3_aa: CSVLGNYGYTF
cdr3_nt: TGCAGCGTGTTAGGAAACTATGGCTACACCTTC
v_call: TRBV29-1
clone_size: .
j_call: TRBJ1-2
d_call: .

cdr3_aa: CASIHRDRISGANVLTF
cdr3_nt: TGTGCCAGCATACATCGGGACAGGATCTCTGGGGCCAACGTCCTGACTTTC
v_call: TRBV28
clone_size: many
j_call: TRBJ2-6
d_call: TRBD1

cdr3_aa: CASSYWGKETQYF
cdr3_nt: TGTGCCAGCAGTTACTGGGGGAAAGAGACCCAGTACTTC
v_call: TRBV6-2/TRBV6-3
clone_size: many
j_call: TRBJ2-5
d_call: .

cdr3_aa: CASSRTSIPEAFF
cdr3_nt: TGTGCCAGCAGTCGTACATCGATCCCTGAAGCTTTCTTT
v_call: TRBV7-8
clone_size: many
j_call: TRBJ1-1
d_call: .

cdr3_aa: CASDAYLGELFF
cdr3_nt: TGTGCCAGCGATGCCTATTTGGGGGAGCTGTTTTTT
v_call: TRBV6-1
clone_size: many
j_call: TRBJ2-2
d_call: .

cdr3_aa: CASSLLPSQPQHF
cdr3_nt: TGTGCCAGCAGCTTATTACCAAGTCAGCCCCAGCATTTT
v_call: TRBV7-2
clone_size: many
j_call: TRBJ1-5
d_call: .

cdr3_aa: CASSSRTATMNTEAFF
cdr3_nt: TGTGCCAGCAGTTCGCGGACAGCCACCATGAACACTGAAGCTTTCTTT
v_call: TRBV12-3/TRBV12-4
clone_size: many
j_call: TRBJ1-1
d_call: .

cdr3_aa: CASSPRGVNEQFF
cdr3_nt: TGTGCCAGCAGCCCTAGGGGTGTAAATGAGCAGTTCTTC
v_call: TRBV7-9
clone_size: many
j_call: TRBJ2-1
d_call: .

cdr3_aa: CASSHVAVQETQYF
cdr3_nt: TGTGCCAGCAGCCACGTTGCGGTTCAAGAGACCCAGTACTTC
v_call: TRBV3-1
clone_size: many
j_call: TRBJ2-5
d_call: .

cdr3_aa: CSARGGNEQFF
cdr3_nt: TGCAGTGCGAGAGGGGGGAATGAGCAGTTCTTC
v_call: TRBV20-1
clone_size: many
j_call: TRBJ2-1
d_call: .

cdr3_aa: CASSLYRGLDEQFF
cdr3_nt: TGTGCCAGCAGCTTATACCGGGGGCTCGATGAGCAGTTCTTC
v_call: TRBV5-6
clone_size: many
j_call: TRBJ2-1
d_call: .

cdr3_aa: CASSQRTLNKYTGELFF
cdr3_nt: TGTGCCAGCAGCCAAAGGACATTAAACAAGTACACCGGGGAGCTGTTTTTT
v_call: TRBV13
clone_size: many
j_call: TRBJ2-2
d_call: .

cdr3_aa: CASSPSLGAISYEQYF
cdr3_nt: TGTGCCAGCTCCCCAAGCCTGGGCGCCATATCCTACGAGCAGTACTTC
v_call: TRBV27
clone_size: many
j_call: TRBJ2-7
d_call: .

cdr3_aa: CASSRQFSTDTQYF
cdr3_nt: TGTGCCAGCAGCCGACAGTTTAGCACAGATACGCAGTATTTT
v_call: TRBV11-2
clone_size: many
j_call: TRBJ2-3
d_call: .

cdr3_aa: CSVDVGGYNTEAFF
cdr3_nt: TGCAGCGTTGATGTTGGGGGCTATAACACTGAAGCTTTCTTT
v_call: TRBV29-1
clone_size: many
j_call: TRBJ1-1
d_call: .

cdr3_aa: CSVDRREDYGYTF
cdr3_nt: TGCAGCGTTGATAGGAGGGAGGACTATGGCTACACCTTC
v_call: TRBV29-1
clone_size: many
j_call: TRBJ1-2
d_call: .

cdr3_aa: CASSQLTYDNEQFF
cdr3_nt: TGTGCCAGCAGCCAACTAACGTACGACAATGAGCAGTTCTTC
v_call: TRBV3-1
clone_size: many
j_call: TRBJ2-1
d_call: .

cdr3_aa: CATSDSGQGKFF
cdr3_nt: TGTGCCACCAGTGATTCGGGACAGGGGAAGTTCTTC
v_call: TRBV24-1
clone_size: .
j_call: TRBJ2-1
d_call: TRBD1

cdr3_aa: CAINGPSDETQYF
cdr3_nt: TGTGCCATCAACGGGCCCTCCGACGAGACCCAGTACTTC
v_call: TRBV10-3
clone_size: many
j_call: TRBJ2-5
d_call: .

cdr3_aa: CASSLELRDGYNEQFF
cdr3_nt: TGTGCCAGCAGCTTAGAATTAAGGGACGGGTACAATGAGCAGTTCTTC
v_call: TRBV7-2
clone_size: many
j_call: TRBJ2-1
d_call: .

cdr3_aa: CASSGRASPLAGSTYEQYF
cdr3_nt: TGTGCCAGTAGTGGACGGGCTTCACCGCTAGCGGGAAGTACCTACGAGCAGTACTTC
v_call: TRBV19
clone_size: many
j_call: TRBJ2-7
d_call: TRBD2

cdr3_aa: CSARDELLFSNQPQHF
cdr3_nt: TGCAGTGCTAGAGATGAACTCTTGTTTAGCAATCAGCCCCAGCATTTT
v_call: TRBV20-1
clone_size: many
j_call: TRBJ1-5
d_call: .

cdr3_aa: CASSQVGSDEQFF
cdr3_nt: TGTGCCAGCAGCCAAGTAGGGTCTGATGAGCAGTTCTTC
v_call: TRBV14
clone_size: many
j_call: TRBJ2-1
d_call: .

cdr3_aa: CASSLLATGGTGELFF
cdr3_nt: TGTGCCAGCAGCCTGCTAGCGACAGGGGGGACCGGGGAGCTGTTTTTT
v_call: TRBV7-9
clone_size: many
j_call: TRBJ2-2
d_call: TRBD1

cdr3_aa: CASSLGGQGAYNEQFF
cdr3_nt: TGTGCCAGCAGCTTAGGTGGACAGGGGGCCTACAATGAGCAGTTCTTC
v_call: TRBV11-1
clone_size: many
j_call: TRBJ2-1
d_call: TRBD1

cdr3_aa: CASSRESGSTDTQYF
cdr3_nt: TGTGCCAGCAGCCGAGAGAGCGGGAGCACAGATACGCAGTATTTT
v_call: TRBV3-1
clone_size: few
j_call: TRBJ2-3
d_call: .